The TCR beta chain described here comes from a study of shared clonotypes between healthy human individuals. The CDR3 is 16 amino acids. Per germline, CDR1 SGHRS and CDR2 YFSETQ. V was clipped by 4 bases and J by 0 bases, with 14 bases between them. Deep-level running was used for the assay. The data were produced by immunoSEQ multiplex PCR, yet TCRdb's version contains in-frame clones alone and is incomplete. Of approximately 710,000 clones in the sample, about 90% were seen once. This clone was seen only once. The V call is TRBV5-1, the J call TRBJ2-1; unclear D gene. The sequence came from a man aged 18 to 29 in good health. Some clones in this sample may be carry-over from other donors' samples. Sequencing was carried out using memory CD8+ T cells from PBMCs. Subset given: CD45RO+ cells pooled with CCR7-negative TemRA cells. The chain's CDR3 is CASSLGFLSSYNEQFF. The CDR3, as DNA: TGCGCCAGCAGCCTGGGATTCCTGAGCTCCTACAATGAGCAGTTCTTC. Filled out from reference TRBV5-1 and TRBJ2-1, the complete variable domain reads KAGVTQTPRYLIKTRGQQVTLSCSPISGHRSVSWYQQTPGQGLQFLFEYFSETQRNKGNFPGRFSGRQFSNSRSEMNVSTLELGDSALYLCASSLGFLSSYNEQFFGPGTRLTVL.